This TCR beta chain is drawn from a study of T-cell memory formation after mild COVID-19. In this sample, this clonotype turned up a few times. TCRdb re-derived calls from the 5' RACE reads in MiXCR, one entry per CDR3 protein. The data contain about 340,000 distinct CDR3 sequences, around 20% of them singletons. The CDR3 totals 13 residues. Germline V gives CDR1 SGHTA, CDR2 FQGNSA. With 5 bases removed from V and 5 bases from J, the gap between germline ends came to 12 bases. This receptor was obtained from an adult woman who had mild COVID-19 (a few samples of this study predate the infection). Cell type and time point are not known. The chain joins TRBV7-2 to TRBJ1-1, with unresolved D. Specimen: PBMCs or a T cell subset sorted from them (not recorded which). CDR3 protein: CASSRPGGTEAFF. The CDR3 DNA is TGTGCCAGCAGCCGCCCGGGTGGAACTGAAGCTTTCTTT.